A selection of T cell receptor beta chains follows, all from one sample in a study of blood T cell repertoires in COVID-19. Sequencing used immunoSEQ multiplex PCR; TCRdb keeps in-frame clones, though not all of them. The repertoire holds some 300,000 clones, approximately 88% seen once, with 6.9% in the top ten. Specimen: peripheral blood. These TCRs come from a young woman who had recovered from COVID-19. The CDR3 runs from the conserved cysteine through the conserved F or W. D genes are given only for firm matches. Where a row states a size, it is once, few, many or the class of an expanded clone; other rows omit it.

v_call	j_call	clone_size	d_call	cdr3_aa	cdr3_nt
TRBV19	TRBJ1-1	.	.	CASRIQVNTEAFF	TGTGCCAGTAGAATACAGGTGAACACTGAAGCTTTCTTT
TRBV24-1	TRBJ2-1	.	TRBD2	CATSDRLAGVSEQFF	TGTGCCACCAGTGATCGTCTCGCGGGGGTAAGTGAGCAGTTCTTC
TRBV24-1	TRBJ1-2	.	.	CATSDIQGPSGSYGYTF	TGTGCCACCAGTGATATACAGGGCCCTTCGGGAAGCTATGGCTACACCTTC
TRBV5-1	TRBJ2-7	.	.	CASSLDFSGGEQYF	TGCGCCAGCAGCTTGGACTTTAGCGGTGGGGAGCAGTACTTC
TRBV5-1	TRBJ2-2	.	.	CASSLVRRDTGELFF	TGCGCCAGCAGCTTGGTTCGCAGGGACACCGGGGAGCTGTTTTTT
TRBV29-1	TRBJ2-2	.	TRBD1	CSVVKGQPNTGELFF	TGCAGCGTGGTAAAGGGACAGCCGAACACCGGGGAGCTGTTTTTT
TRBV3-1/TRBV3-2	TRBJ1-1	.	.	CASSQAVGGINTEAFF	TGTGCCAGCAGCCAAGCGGTTGGGGGGATTAACACTGAAGCTTTCTTT
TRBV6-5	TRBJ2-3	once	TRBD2	CASSSRRLAGENTQYF	TGTGCCAGCAGTTCACGCCGACTAGCGGGGGAAAATACGCAGTATTTT
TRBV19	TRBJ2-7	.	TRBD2	CASSMSPGLAGATPYEQYF	TGTGCCAGTAGTATGAGCCCGGGACTAGCGGGAGCAACCCCCTACGAGCAGTACTTC
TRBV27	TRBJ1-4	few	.	CASSRGSPLYEKLFF	TGTGCCAGCAGTCGGGGATCCCCTTTATATGAAAAACTGTTTTTT
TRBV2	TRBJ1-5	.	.	CASSDGGQPQHF	TGTGCCAGCAGTGACGGAGGCCAGCCCCAGCATTTT
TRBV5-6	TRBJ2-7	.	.	CASSFGGQLAHEQYF	TGTGCCAGCAGCTTCGGAGGGCAACTGGCCCACGAGCAGTACTTC